This T cell receptor beta chain was sequenced for a study of beta chain features in type 1 diabetes. Study findings and constraints: There was a moderate but significant shortening of TCRB CDR3s in all four CD4+ subsets of Type 1 diabetes patients. A potential influence of HLA type upon TCRB rearrangement remained unresolved herein.

V dropped 3 bases and J dropped 6 bases, with 18 bases sitting between them. The germline V gene encodes CDR1 KGHSH and CDR2 LQKENI. The CDR3 is 15 residues long. The whole isolated RNA underwent reverse transcription, so sequencing captured expressed TCRB transcripts. Sequenced by immunoSEQ multiplex PCR; TCRdb stores in-frame clones only, minus some. The sample includes approximately 270,000 clones, more than 13% seen only once; the top ten take 0.015% to 0.02%. On this clone: The antigen remains undetermined.

CD4+ naive, central memory, regulatory and stem cell-like memory subsets were isolated by sorting on CD45RO/CCR7/CD25/CD127/CD95/CD27. This clonotype originated in a man in his thirties or forties with type 1 diabetes. Specimen: naive CD4+ T cells from blood. The genes are TRBV18 and TRBJ2-7, with D perhaps matching TRBD1 (7 bases). CDR3 protein: CASSPGAGGGGEQYF. The CDR3 coding sequence is TGTGCCAGCTCACCGGGAGCAGGGGGAGGAGGCGAGCAGTACTTC.